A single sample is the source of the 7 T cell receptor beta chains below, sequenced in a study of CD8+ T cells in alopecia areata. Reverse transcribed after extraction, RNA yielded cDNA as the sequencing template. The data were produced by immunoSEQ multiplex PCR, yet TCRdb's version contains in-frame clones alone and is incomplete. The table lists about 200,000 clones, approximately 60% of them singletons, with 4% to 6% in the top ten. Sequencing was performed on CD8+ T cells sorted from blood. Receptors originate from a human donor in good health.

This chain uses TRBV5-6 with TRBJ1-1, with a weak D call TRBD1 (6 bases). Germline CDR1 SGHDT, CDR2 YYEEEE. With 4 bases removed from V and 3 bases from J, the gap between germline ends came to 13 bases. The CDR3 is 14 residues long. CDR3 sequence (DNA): TGTGCCAGCAGCGGCAGGGGTTTTGACACTGAAGCTTTCTTT. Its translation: CASSGRGFDTEAFF.

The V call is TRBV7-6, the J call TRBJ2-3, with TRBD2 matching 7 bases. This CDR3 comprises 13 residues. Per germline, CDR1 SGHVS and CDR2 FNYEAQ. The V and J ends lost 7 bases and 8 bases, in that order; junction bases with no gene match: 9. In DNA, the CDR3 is TGTGCCAGCAATCCACGGGGGGATGTTACGCAGTATTTT. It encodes CASNPRGDVTQYF.

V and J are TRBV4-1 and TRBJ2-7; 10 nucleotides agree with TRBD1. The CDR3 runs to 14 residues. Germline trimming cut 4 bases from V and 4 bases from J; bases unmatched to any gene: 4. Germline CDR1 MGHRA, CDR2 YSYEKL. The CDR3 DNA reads TGCGCCAGCAGCCCGGGGACAGGGGATTACGAGCAGTACTTC. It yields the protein CASSPGTGDYEQYF.

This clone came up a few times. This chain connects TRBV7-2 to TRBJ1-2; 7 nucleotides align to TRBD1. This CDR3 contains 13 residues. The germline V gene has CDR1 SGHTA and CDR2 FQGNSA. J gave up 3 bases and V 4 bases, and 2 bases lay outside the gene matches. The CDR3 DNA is TGTGCCAGCAGCTGGACAGGCGACTATGGCTACACCTTC. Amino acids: CASSWTGDYGYTF.

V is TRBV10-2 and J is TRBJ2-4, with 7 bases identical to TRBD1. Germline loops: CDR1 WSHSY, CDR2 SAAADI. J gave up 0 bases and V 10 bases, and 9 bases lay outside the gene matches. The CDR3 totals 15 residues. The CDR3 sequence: CATSGEGAAKNIQYF. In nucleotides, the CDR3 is TGCGCCACCAGCGGTGAGGGGGCAGCCAAAAACATTCAGTACTTC.

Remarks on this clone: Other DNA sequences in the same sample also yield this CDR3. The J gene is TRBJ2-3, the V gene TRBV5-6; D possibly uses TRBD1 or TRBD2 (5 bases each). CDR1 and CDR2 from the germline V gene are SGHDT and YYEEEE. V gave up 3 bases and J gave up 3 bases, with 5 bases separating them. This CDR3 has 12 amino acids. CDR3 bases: TGTGCCAGCAGCTGGGGGACAGATACGCAGTATTTT. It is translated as CASSWGTDTQYF.

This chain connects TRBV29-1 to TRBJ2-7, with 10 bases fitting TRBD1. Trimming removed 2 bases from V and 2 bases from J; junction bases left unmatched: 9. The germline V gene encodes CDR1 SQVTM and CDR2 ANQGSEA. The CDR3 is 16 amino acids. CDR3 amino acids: CSVEHGTGADPYEQYF. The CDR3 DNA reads TGCAGCGTTGAACACGGGACAGGGGCCGATCCCTACGAGCAGTACTTC.